This T cell receptor (beta chain) was captured in a study of blood T cell repertoires in COVID-19. Looking at the study overall: Samples of COVID-19 (acute and convalescent) were obtained from the United States, Italy and Spain.

In the original analysis: The assay estimated nucleated cells by amplifying reference gene primers. The table came from immunoSEQ multiplex PCR; TCRdb's copy has only in-frame clones and leaves some out. V, J and clone size were drawn from that table, and D and trimming were deduced from the DNA. The sample lists 30,000 to 40,000 clones; nearly 90% were seen once. The J segment lost 8 bases and the V segment lost 5 bases, leaving 11 bases of the junction unmatched. Germline V gives CDR1 SGHAT, CDR2 FQNNGV. CDR3 size: 15 residues. This rearrangement joins TRBV11-2 to TRBJ2-3; 9 nucleotides align to TRBD2. The source of this sequence is a man aged 60-69 years with active or convalescent COVID-19. Sequencing was done on a sample of peripheral blood. CDR3 protein: CASSPLAGVPGTQYF. As DNA, the CDR3 is TGTGCCAGCAGCCCTTTAGCGGGAGTACCGGGTACGCAGTATTTT.